This TCR beta chain was sequenced for a study of response to subunit inactivated influenza vaccine. General study results and limits: Each seasonal influenza vaccination recruits few new T cells, the authors suggested.

Notes on this clonotype: Its target is unknown.

There are 15 residues in the CDR3. J was trimmed by 5 bases and V by 2 bases; bases with no gene match: 5. Germline V gene data show CDR1 as SGHTA and CDR2 as FQGNSA. Using its own MiXCR run on the RT-PCR reads, TCRdb lists one record per CDR3 protein. The repertoire has around 580,000 distinct CDR3 sequences, around 15% of them found once; the top ten carry 11%. The sequencing here drew on PBMCs from blood, taken roughly 12 days after vaccination. This sequence was found in a middle-aged man who received an inactivated influenza vaccine. The chain combines TRBV7-2 with TRBJ2-4; 8 bases are shared with TRBD2. In DNA, the CDR3 is TGTGCCAGCAGCTTATCCGGGAGGGTTGAAAACATTCAGTACTTC. Residues: CASSLSGRVENIQYF.